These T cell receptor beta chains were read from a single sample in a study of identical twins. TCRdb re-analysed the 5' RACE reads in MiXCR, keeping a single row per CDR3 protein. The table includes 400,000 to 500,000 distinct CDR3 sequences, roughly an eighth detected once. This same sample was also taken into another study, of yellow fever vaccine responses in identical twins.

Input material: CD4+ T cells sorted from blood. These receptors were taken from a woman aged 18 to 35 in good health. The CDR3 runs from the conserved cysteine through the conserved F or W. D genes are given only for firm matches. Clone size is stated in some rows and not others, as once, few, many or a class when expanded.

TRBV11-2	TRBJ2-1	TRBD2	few	CASSLAGGSYEQFF	TGTGCCAGCAGTCTAGCGGGAGGATCTTATGAGCAGTTCTTC
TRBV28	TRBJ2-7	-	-	CASTGGQSYEQYF	TGTGCCAGCACCGGGGGACAATCCTACGAGCAGTACTTC
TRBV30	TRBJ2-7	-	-	CAWSAPYEQYF	TGTGCCTGGAGTGCACCGTACGAGCAGTACTTC
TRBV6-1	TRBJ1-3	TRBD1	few	CASSQGDTGGNTIYF	TGTGCCAGCAGTCAGGGGGATACGGGGGGAAACACCATATATTTT
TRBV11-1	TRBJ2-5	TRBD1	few	CASSPVRGRRPFSYF	TGTGCCAGCAGCCCTGTCAGGGGGCGCCGGCCCTTCTCGTACTTC
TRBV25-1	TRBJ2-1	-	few	CASSEYSGDSYNEQFF	TGTGCCAGCAGTGAATATTCAGGGGACTCCTACAATGAGCAGTTCTTC
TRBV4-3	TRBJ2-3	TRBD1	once	CASGQDQAGGPDTQYF	TGCGCCAGCGGCCAAGATCAGGCAGGGGGACCAGATACGCAGTATTTT
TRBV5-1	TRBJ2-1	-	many	CASSLAESSYNEQFF	TGCGCCAGCAGCTTGGCCGAGAGCTCCTACAATGAGCAGTTCTTC
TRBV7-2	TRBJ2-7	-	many	CASSASYEQYF	TGTGCCAGCAGTGCCTCCTACGAGCAGTACTTC
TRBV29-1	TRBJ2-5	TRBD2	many	CSVVFRWTSDGRETQYF	TGCAGCGTTGTCTTTAGATGGACTAGCGATGGTAGAGAGACCCAGTACTTC
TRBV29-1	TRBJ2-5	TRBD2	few	CSVIAGGETQYF	TGCAGCGTTATTGCGGGAGGAGAGACCCAGTACTTC
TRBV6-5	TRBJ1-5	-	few	CASSYAQGGSNQPQHF	TGTGCCAGCAGTTACGCCCAGGGAGGCTCAAATCAGCCCCAGCATTTT
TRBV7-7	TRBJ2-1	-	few	CASSRDRTNEQFF	TGTGCTAGCAGCAGAGACAGGACCAATGAGCAGTTCTTC
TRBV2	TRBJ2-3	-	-	CASRWGTDTQYF	TGTGCCAGCAGGTGGGGCACAGATACGCAGTATTTT
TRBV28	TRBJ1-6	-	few	CASITDTSYNSPLHF	TGTGCCAGCATCACGGATACCTCCTATAATTCACCCCTCCACTTT
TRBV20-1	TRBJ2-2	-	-	CSASLVGTGELFF	TGCAGTGCTAGCCTGGTGGGCACCGGGGAGCTGTTTTTT
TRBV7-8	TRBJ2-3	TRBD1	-	CASSLLFGQGASDTQYF	TGTGCCAGCAGCTTACTCTTTGGGCAGGGGGCCTCAGATACGCAGTATTTT
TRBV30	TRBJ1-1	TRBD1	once	CAWIPHRGLTEAFF	TGTGCCTGGATCCCGCACAGGGGTCTCACTGAAGCTTTCTTT
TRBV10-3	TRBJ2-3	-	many	CAISISSDTQYF	TGTGCCATCAGCATTAGTTCCGATACGCAGTATTTT
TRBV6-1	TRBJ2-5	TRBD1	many	CASSLGGQIETQYF	TGTGCCAGCAGTCTAGGGGGCCAGATAGAGACCCAGTACTTC
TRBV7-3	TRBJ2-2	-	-	CASSLTSSSTRGTGELFF	TGTGCCAGCAGCTTAACGTCTAGCTCTACTAGGGGCACCGGGGAGCTGTTTTTT
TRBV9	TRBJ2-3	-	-	CASSPRSRLSGSTDTQYF	TGTGCCAGCAGCCCGCGGTCCCGCCTCTCGGGGAGCACAGATACGCAGTATTTT
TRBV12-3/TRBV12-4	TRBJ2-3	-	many	CASSSQPPPDTQYF	TGTGCCAGCAGTTCCCAACCCCCGCCAGATACGCAGTATTTT
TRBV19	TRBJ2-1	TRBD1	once	CASQTGGSPYNEQFF	TGTGCCAGTCAGACAGGGGGCTCACCGTACAATGAGCAGTTCTTC
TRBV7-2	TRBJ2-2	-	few	CASSLLAARNTGELFF	TGTGCCAGCAGCTTACTCGCGGCTAGGAACACCGGGGAGCTGTTTTTT
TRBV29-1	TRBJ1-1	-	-	CSGQQGFLEAFF	TGCAGCGGACAACAGGGTTTCTTAGAAGCTTTCTTT
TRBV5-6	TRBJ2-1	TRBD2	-	CASSYGTSGIFF	TGTGCCAGCAGCTATGGGACTAGCGGGATTTTCTTC
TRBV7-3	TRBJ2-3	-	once	CASSAFPGIPVTSTDTQYF	TGTGCCAGCTCCGCTTTCCCGGGGATCCCCGTCACTAGCACAGATACGCAGTATTTT
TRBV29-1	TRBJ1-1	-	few	CSVEDQWGTEAFF	TGCAGCGTTGAAGACCAGTGGGGTACTGAAGCTTTCTTT
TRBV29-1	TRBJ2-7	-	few	CSAQNLGVSYEQYF	TGCAGCGCCCAAAACCTCGGCGTGAGCTACGAGCAGTACTTC
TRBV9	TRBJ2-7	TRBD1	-	CASSPRGGTGGYEQYF	TGTGCCAGCTCCCCTCGAGGTGGAACAGGGGGCTACGAGCAGTACTTC
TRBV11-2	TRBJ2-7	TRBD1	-	CASSLYRTGPSSSYEQYF	TGTGCCAGCAGCTTGTATCGGACAGGTCCCTCAAGCTCCTACGAGCAGTACTTC
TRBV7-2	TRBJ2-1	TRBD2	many	CASRISGGSYEQFF	TGTGCCAGCAGAATTAGCGGGGGCAGCTATGAGCAGTTCTTC
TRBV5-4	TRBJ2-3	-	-	CASSFRRTDTQYF	TGTGCCAGCAGCTTTCGGAGGACAGATACGCAGTATTTT
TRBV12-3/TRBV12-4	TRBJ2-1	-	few	CASRYSRAFYNEQFF	TGTGCCAGCAGATACAGTAGGGCCTTCTACAATGAGCAGTTCTTC
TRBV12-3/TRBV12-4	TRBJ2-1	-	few	CASEFERDYEQFF	TGTGCCAGCGAGTTTGAACGGGACTATGAGCAGTTCTTC
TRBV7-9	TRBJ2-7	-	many	CASSFTAYEQYF	TGTGCCAGCAGCTTCACTGCCTACGAGCAGTACTTC
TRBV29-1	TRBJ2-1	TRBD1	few	CSAPDRDNYNEQFF	TGCAGCGCGCCTGACAGGGACAATTACAATGAGCAGTTCTTC
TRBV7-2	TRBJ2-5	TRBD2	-	CASSSGLAGEGETQYF	TGTGCCAGCAGCTCGGGACTAGCGGGAGAAGGGGAGACCCAGTACTTC
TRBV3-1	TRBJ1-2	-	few	CASSQNLRTSNYGYTF	TGTGCCAGCAGCCAAAATTTAAGGACCAGCAACTATGGCTACACCTTC
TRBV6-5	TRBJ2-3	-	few	CASSYHRETDTQYF	TGTGCCAGCAGTTACCACAGGGAAACAGATACGCAGTATTTT
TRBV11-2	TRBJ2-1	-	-	CASTLSGGKASYNEQFF	TGTGCCAGCACCCTAAGTGGCGGGAAGGCCTCCTACAATGAGCAGTTCTTC
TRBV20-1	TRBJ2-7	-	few	CSAREGTGVPEQYF	TGCAGTGCTAGAGAAGGAACGGGAGTCCCCGAGCAGTACTTC
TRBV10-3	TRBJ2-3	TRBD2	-	CAISQVGGTSTDTQYF	TGTGCCATCAGCCAGGTGGGGGGGACTAGCACAGATACGCAGTATTTT
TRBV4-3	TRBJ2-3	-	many	CASSQLPGGGATDTQYF	TGCGCCAGCAGCCAACTCCCCGGAGGGGGGGCCACAGATACGCAGTATTTT
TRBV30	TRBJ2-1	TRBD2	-	CAWSRGGGSVKDEQFF	TGTGCCTGGAGTAGGGGAGGCGGGAGCGTCAAAGATGAGCAGTTCTTC
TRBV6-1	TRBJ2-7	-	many	CASTSLGTSSYEQYF	TGTGCCAGCACCTCTTTAGGAACTAGCTCCTACGAGCAGTACTTC